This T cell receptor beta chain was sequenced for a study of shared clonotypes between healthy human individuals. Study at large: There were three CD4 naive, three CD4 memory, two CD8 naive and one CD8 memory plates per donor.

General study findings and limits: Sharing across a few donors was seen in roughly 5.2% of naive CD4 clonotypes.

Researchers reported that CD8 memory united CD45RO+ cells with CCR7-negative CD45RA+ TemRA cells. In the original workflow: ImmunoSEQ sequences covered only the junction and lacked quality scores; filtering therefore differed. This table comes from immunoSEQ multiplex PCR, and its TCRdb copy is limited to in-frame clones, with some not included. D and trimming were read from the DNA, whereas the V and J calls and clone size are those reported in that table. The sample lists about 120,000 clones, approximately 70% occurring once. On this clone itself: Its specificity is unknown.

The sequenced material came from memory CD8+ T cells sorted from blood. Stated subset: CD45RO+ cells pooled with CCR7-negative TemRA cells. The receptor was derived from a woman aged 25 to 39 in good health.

CDR3 region: CASSLLSGTSYEQYF. The CDR3 DNA sequence: TGTGCCAGCAGTTTACTGAGCGGGACTTCCTACGAGCAGTACTTC. This chain connects TRBV28 to TRBJ2-7; TRBD2 agrees at 7 bases. This CDR3 contains 15 residues. The V segment lost 2 bases and the J segment 1 base; nucleotides outside the gene matches: 5. Germline CDR1 is MDHEN and CDR2 is SYDVKM.